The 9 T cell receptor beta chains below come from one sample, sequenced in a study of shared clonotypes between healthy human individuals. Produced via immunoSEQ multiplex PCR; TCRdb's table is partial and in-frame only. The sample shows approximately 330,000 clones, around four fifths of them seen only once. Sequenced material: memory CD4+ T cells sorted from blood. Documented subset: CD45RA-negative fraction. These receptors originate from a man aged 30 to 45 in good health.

CDR3: CASSPGGSSYNEQFF. CDR3 bases: TGCGCCAGCAGCCCAGGCGGGAGCTCCTACAATGAGCAGTTCTTC. V is TRBV4-1 and J is TRBJ2-1; the match to TRBD2 covers 7 bases. V shed 4 bases and J 0 bases; nucleotides not matched to a gene: 3. Germline values: CDR1 MGHRA, CDR2 YSYEKL. The length of the CDR3 is 15 residues.

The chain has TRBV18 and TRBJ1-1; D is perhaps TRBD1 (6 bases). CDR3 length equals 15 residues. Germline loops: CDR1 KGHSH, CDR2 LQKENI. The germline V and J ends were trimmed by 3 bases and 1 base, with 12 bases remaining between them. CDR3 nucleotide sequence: TGTGCCAGCTCACCCATCATACAGGGGAACACTGAAGCTTTCTTT. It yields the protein CASSPIIQGNTEAFF.

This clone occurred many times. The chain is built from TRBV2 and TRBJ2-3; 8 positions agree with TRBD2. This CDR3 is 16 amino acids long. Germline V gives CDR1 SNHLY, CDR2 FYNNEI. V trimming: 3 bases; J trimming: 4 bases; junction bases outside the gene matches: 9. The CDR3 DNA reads TGTGCCAGCAGTGACCCGGCGGGAGGTGGGTCAGATACGCAGTATTTT. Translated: CASSDPAGGGSDTQYF.

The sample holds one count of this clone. The CDR3 protein is CASSSHRDVGEQYF. CDR3 nucleotides: TGTGCCAGCAGCTCTCACAGGGATGTCGGCGAGCAGTACTTC. The chain combines TRBV11-2 with TRBJ2-7, with D possibly matching TRBD1 (6 bases). From germline, CDR1 is SGHAT and CDR2 FQNNGV. With 4 bases removed from V and 6 bases from J, the gap between germline ends came to 16 bases. The CDR3 sequence is 14 residues long.

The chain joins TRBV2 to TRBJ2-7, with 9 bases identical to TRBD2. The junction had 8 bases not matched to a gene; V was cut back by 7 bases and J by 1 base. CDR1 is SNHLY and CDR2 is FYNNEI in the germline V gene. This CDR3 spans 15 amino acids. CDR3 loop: CASILPGLASYEQYF. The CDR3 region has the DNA TGTGCCAGCATACTCCCGGGACTAGCTTCCTACGAGCAGTACTTC.

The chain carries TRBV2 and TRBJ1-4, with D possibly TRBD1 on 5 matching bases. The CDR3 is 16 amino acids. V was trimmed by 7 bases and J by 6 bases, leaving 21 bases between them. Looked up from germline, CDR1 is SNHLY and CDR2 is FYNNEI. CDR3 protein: CASTISRGTAYEKLFF. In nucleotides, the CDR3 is TGTGCCAGCACCATATCACGAGGGACGGCTTATGAAAAACTGTTTTTT.

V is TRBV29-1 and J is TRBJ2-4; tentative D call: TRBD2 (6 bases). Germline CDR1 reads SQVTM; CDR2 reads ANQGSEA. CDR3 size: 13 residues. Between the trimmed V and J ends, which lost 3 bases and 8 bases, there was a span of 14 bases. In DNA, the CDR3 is TGCAGCGTTGATTCCGGAGGGCTGGACATTCAGTACTTC. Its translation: CSVDSGGLDIQYF.

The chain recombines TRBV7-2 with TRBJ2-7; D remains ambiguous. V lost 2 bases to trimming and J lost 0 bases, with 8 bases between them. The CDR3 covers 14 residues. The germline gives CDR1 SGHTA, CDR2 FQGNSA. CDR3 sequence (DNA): TGTGCCAGCAGCTTAACGACGGGCTCCTACGAGCAGTACTTC. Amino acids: CASSLTTGSYEQYF.

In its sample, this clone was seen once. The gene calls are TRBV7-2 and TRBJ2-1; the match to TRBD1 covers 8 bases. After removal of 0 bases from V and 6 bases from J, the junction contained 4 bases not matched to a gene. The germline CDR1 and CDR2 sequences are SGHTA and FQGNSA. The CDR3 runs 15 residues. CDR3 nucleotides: TGTGCCAGCAGCTTAGCCAGGGGGCGGCCCAATGAGCAGTTCTTC. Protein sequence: CASSLARGRPNEQFF.